The clone carrying this TCR beta chain was counted only a few times. No antigen is known for it. Everyone who gave samples was a healthy Caucasian. The CDR3 extends over 17 amino acids. V gave up 2 bases and J gave up 5 bases, with 22 bases separating them. Germline-derived CDR1 and CDR2 are PRHDT and FYEKMQ (reference sequence). The source of the sample is a study of identical twins. Study-wide results and caveats: Insertions ran lower in abundant cord blood beta clonotypes, though not in memory repertoires. Diverse VJ usage suggested most zero-insertion clonotypes were not invariant T cells.

With template switching, a universal primer site was added, and the cDNA carried unique molecular identifiers. TCRdb passed the 5' RACE reads through MiXCR, listing each CDR3 protein once. Here the sample spans 1.5 million to 2 million distinct CDR3 sequences, roughly a third being singletons. The receptor was derived from a newborn girl in good health. The chain couples TRBV13 to TRBJ2-7; the D gene is possibly TRBD1 (6 bases). Sequenced material: cord blood. The CDR3 nucleotides are TGTGCCAGCAGCTTACCCTCCCGCGGCCAGGGGAAGAACGAGCAGTACTTC. It encodes CASSLPSRGQGKNEQYF.